Listed here are 25 T cell receptor beta chains from one sample, sequenced in a study of T cells in Graves' hyperthyroidism and ophthalmopathy. RNA transcripts were the template for amplifying TCR beta CDR3 regions. The TCR CDR3 first-round RT-PCR relied on the HTBI primer set. Using its own MiXCR run on the multiplex PCR reads, TCRdb lists one record per CDR3 protein. This table holds more than 350,000 distinct CDR3 sequences, about 15% found once. The sample taken for sequencing was blood. The source is a woman between 55 and 75 years old with Graves' ophthalmopathy.

This clonotype was seen at least ten times. The V and J genes are TRBV4-2 and TRBJ1-1; D remains ambiguous. V shed 0 bases and J shed 1 base, with 3 bases lying between them. From germline, CDR1 is LGHNA and CDR2 YNFKEQ. The CDR3 length is 13 residues. The CDR3 sequence: CASSQDENTEAFF. CDR3 DNA sequence: TGTGCCAGCAGCCAAGATGAGAACACTGAAGCTTTCTTT.

Turning to this clonotype: A read error may explain this, as a much larger clone is one base away. The chain employs TRBV3-1 and TRBJ2-1; 9 nucleotides match TRBD1. The germline gives CDR1 LGHDT, CDR2 YNNKEL (reference sequence). The CDR3 extends over 13 amino acids. V was clipped by 6 bases and J by 8 bases; unmatched bases: 5. The CDR3 DNA reads TGTGCCAGCAGGGGACAGGGTGGAGATGAGCAGTTCTTC. This encodes CASRGQGGDEQFF.

The sample holds many counts of this clonotype. The J gene is TRBJ1-1, the V gene TRBV6-1, with D possibly TRBD1 on 6 matching bases. Trimming shortened V by 9 bases and J by 5 bases, and 16 bases separated the two germline ends. CDR3 length: 13 amino acids. Germline CDR1 and CDR2: MNHNS and SASEGT. The CDR3, as DNA: TGTGCCAGTACGAAACAGGGAGGTACTGAAGCTTTCTTT. It codes for CASTKQGGTEAFF.

This clonotype was detected many times. The V call is TRBV10-2, the J call TRBJ2-5, with 7 bases that match TRBD1. The J segment lost 2 bases and the V segment lost 4 bases, leaving 7 bases of the junction unmatched. CDR1 is WSHSY, CDR2 SAAADI, per germline. The CDR3 has 15 residues. In DNA form, the CDR3 reads TGCGCCAGCAGTGTCACTGGACAGGATCAAGAGACCCAGTACTTC. Its protein product is CASSVTGQDQETQYF.

At least ten counts were recorded for this clonotype. V and J are TRBV30 and TRBJ2-1; D gene unclear. Trimming pared 4 bases from V and 0 bases from J, leaving 10 bases between. CDR3 length: 14 amino acids. CDR1 is GTSNPN, CDR2 SVGIG, per germline (reference sequence). CDR3 nucleotides: TGTGCCTGGAATCAGGAGAGCTCCTACAATGAGCAGTTCTTC. Amino acids: CAWNQESSYNEQFF.

This clonotype showed up just a few times. This rearrangement joins TRBV5-4 to TRBJ2-3; D is uncertain. Trimming took off 4 bases at V and 3 bases at J, with 15 bases between the two ends. CDR1 SGHNT and CDR2 YYREEE come from the germline V gene (reference sequence). This CDR3 has 15 amino acids. The CDR3 loop reads CASSPAQPKTDTQYF. CDR3 DNA sequence: TGTGCCAGCAGCCCGGCACAGCCTAAAACAGATACGCAGTATTTT.

This clonotype showed up just once. One end of the junction varies from germline; a read error may be responsible. The V and J genes are TRBV6-1 and TRBJ2-3; a weak D match, TRBD2 (6 bases). Germline V lookup: CDR1 MNHNS, CDR2 SASEGT. The CDR3 extends over 12 amino acids. CDR3 DNA sequence: TGTGCCGGCAGGAGGACTACCAATACGCAGTATTTT. It yields the protein CAGRRTTNTQYF.

This clonotype was seen more than once but under ten times. V gene TRBV12-3 or TRBV12-4 combines with J gene TRBJ1-6, with 10 bases aligning to TRBD1. This CDR3 has 15 amino acids. J was trimmed by 10 bases and V by 5 bases; bases with no gene match: 8. CDR3 sequence: CASSRTGGWRSPLHF. In DNA form, the CDR3 reads TGTGCCAGCAGTCGGACAGGGGGGTGGCGGTCACCCCTCCACTTT.

There are many counts of this clonotype. One end of the junction fails to match germline, which may point to a read error. V and J are TRBV12-3 or TRBV12-4 and TRBJ2-7; no firm D call. The CDR3 contains 15 residues. The CDR3 DNA is TGTGCCAGCAGTTTGAGGCGGTCTCCCTCCAACGAGCAGTACTTC. Translated, it gives CASSLRRSPSNEQYF.

This clonotype was detected many times. V is TRBV11-3 and J is TRBJ1-1; D not certain. The CDR3 covers 12 residues. Germline CDR1 SGHNT, CDR2 YENEEA. Trimming stripped 4 bases from V and 8 bases from J, with 11 bases between. The chain's CDR3 is CASSSGIGEAFF. The DNA of the CDR3 is TGTGCCAGCAGCTCTGGAATCGGCGAAGCTTTCTTT.

This rearrangement joins TRBV18 to TRBJ2-3; 9 nucleotides align to TRBD2. The CDR3 consists of 15 residues. Germline-derived CDR1 and CDR2 are KGHSH and LQKENI. V lost 7 bases and J lost 3; bases outside the gene matches: 8. The CDR3 sequence: CASFQVAGVTDTQYF. The CDR3, as DNA: TGTGCCAGCTTCCAGGTAGCGGGAGTAACAGATACGCAGTATTTT.

This clonotype was counted many times. This sequence joins TRBV20-1 and TRBJ1-5; D not certain. V gave up 5 bases and J gave up 9 bases, with 14 bases separating them. The CDR3 is 12 residues long. Germline V gene sequence: CDR1 DFQATT, CDR2 SNEGSKA (reference sequence). The CDR3 here is CSALRAVGPQHF. CDR3 coding DNA: TGCAGTGCTCTGCGGGCGGTTGGGCCCCAGCATTTT.

This clonotype was recorded many times. V usage is TRBV11-2 and J usage is TRBJ1-3; the D gene is possibly TRBD1 (5 bases). The CDR3 loop spans 16 amino acids. Germline CDR1 and CDR2: SGHAT and FQNNGV. The V gene lost 5 bases and the J gene lost 0 bases, with 14 bases spanning the gap. CDR3 amino acids: CASSAQGTVSGNTIYF. In DNA form, the CDR3 reads TGTGCCAGCAGCGCCCAAGGGACGGTCTCTGGAAACACCATATATTTT.

This clonotype was picked up many times. J is TRBJ1-4 and V is TRBV7-9; 7 bases map to TRBD1. Germline lookup yields CDR1 SEHNR and CDR2 FQNEAQ (reference sequence). J lost 3 bases, V lost 5 bases, and 3 bases had no gene match. The CDR3 is 14 amino acids. In DNA, the CDR3 is TGTGCCAGCAGCCCCGGGACAGCTAATGAAAAACTGTTTTTT. Translating gives CASSPGTANEKLFF.

This clonotype has ten or more counts. This chain connects TRBV11-2 to TRBJ2-2; 7 bases fit TRBD2. Germline values: CDR1 SGHAT, CDR2 FQNNGV. There are 17 residues in the CDR3. The V and J ends lost 1 base and 6 bases, in that order; junction bases with no gene match: 11. CDR3: CASSLGAGPGGAGELFF. In DNA, the CDR3 is TGTGCCAGCAGCTTAGGCGCGGGGCCTGGGGGGGCCGGGGAGCTGTTTTTT.

The V call is TRBV7-9, the J call TRBJ2-7; TRBD2 agrees at 16 bases. Trimming cost V 2 bases and J 9 bases; bases outside gene matches: 7. The CDR3 runs 16 residues. CDR1 and CDR2 (germline): SEHNR, FQNEAQ (reference sequence). CDR3 nucleotide sequence: TGTGCCAGCAGCTTACTCTCCGGGACTAGCGGGAGGGTGCAGTACTTC. Protein sequence: CASSLLSGTSGRVQYF. Combining the CDR3 with reference TRBV7-9 and TRBJ2-7 gives the whole variable domain DTGVSQNPRHKITKRGQNVTFRCDPISEHNRLYWYRQTLGQGPEFLTYFQNEAQLEKSRLLSDRFSAERPKGSFSTLEIQRTEQGDSAMYLCASSLLSGTSGRVQYFGPGTRLTVT.

This clonotype was counted a few times. The gene calls are TRBV28 and TRBJ1-2; D unresolved. CDR1 MDHEN and CDR2 SYDVKM come from the germline V gene. This CDR3 is 14 amino acids long. Trimming left V 6 bases short and J 4 bases short, with 15 bases between. The CDR3: CASRHPAALYGYTF. The CDR3 bases are TGTGCCAGCAGACATCCGGCCGCGCTCTATGGCTACACCTTC.

This clonotype was detected many times. V usage is TRBV3-1 and J usage is TRBJ2-1; 9 bases are shared with TRBD2. The germline CDR1 and CDR2 sequences are LGHDT and YNNKEL (reference sequence). Trimming took 3 bases from V and 9 from J; bases not matched to a gene: 6. The CDR3 totals 14 residues. The CDR3 bases are TGTGCCAGCAGCCAGCGAGCGGGAGGCAGTGAGCAGTTCTTC. Amino acid sequence: CASSQRAGGSEQFF.

This clonotype appeared a few times. The chain couples TRBV5-1 to TRBJ2-2; 13 positions agree with TRBD2. V shed 2 bases and J 6 bases; nucleotides not matched to a gene: 13. From germline, CDR1 is SGHRS and CDR2 YFSETQ. The CDR3 has 19 residues. DNA of the CDR3: TGCGCCAGCAGCTTACGCATCTGGACTAGCGGGAGTCTCGCCGGGGAGCTGTTTTTT. It is translated as CASSLRIWTSGSLAGELFF.

This clonotype came up many times. This rearrangement joins TRBV6-1 to TRBJ2-4; 8 bases match TRBD2. The CDR3 is made up of 15 amino acids. V lost 1 base and J lost 6; bases outside the gene matches: 5. Germline CDR1 and CDR2: MNHNS and SASEGT. CDR3 protein: CASSEGAGVGNIQYF. The CDR3 DNA follows: TGTGCCAGCAGTGAAGGAGCGGGAGTCGGAAACATTCAGTACTTC.

This clonotype was observed a few times. The chain has TRBV6-2 or TRBV6-3 and TRBJ1-1, with TRBD1 as a possible D gene (6 bases). The CDR3 contains 16 residues. Looked up from germline, CDR1 is MNHEY and CDR2 is SVGEGT. The ends were cut back, 4 bases at V and 4 bases at J, with 19 bases in the middle. The CDR3 nucleotides are TGTGCCAGCAGTTCCCGAGTGGGGGCGGTTTCCACTGAAGCTTTCTTT. This sequence encodes CASSSRVGAVSTEAFF.

In its sample, this clonotype was seen many times. The chain has TRBV20-1 and TRBJ2-5, with a tentative D call TRBD2 (5 bases). Trimming removed 5 bases at V and 1 base at J, with 20 bases between. Germline V lookup: CDR1 DFQATT, CDR2 SNEGSKA (reference sequence). The CDR3 is 16 amino acids. The CDR3 DNA follows: TGCAGTGCTGCCGGAGGTGGGCCCGGGCGCCAAGAGACCCAGTACTTC. Its protein is CSAAGGGPGRQETQYF.

This clonotype was seen ten or more times. The DNA of the CDR3 is TGTGCCAGCAGTTACCGAGCGGGATTCAATGAGCAGTTCTTC. Residues: CASSYRAGFNEQFF. The rearrangement joins TRBV6-1 to TRBJ2-1, with 7 bases lining up with TRBD2. Germline values: CDR1 MNHNS, CDR2 SASEGT. This CDR3 is 14 amino acids long. Losses at the gene ends were 5 bases for V and 6 bases for J; bases not matched to a gene: 7.

This clonotype was picked up many times. This sequence joins TRBV29-1 and TRBJ2-1; 7 nucleotides match TRBD2. This CDR3 spans 14 amino acids. Trimming took 4 bases from V and 6 from J; bases not matched to a gene: 9. CDR1 SQVTM and CDR2 ANQGSEA come from the germline V gene. CDR3 amino acids: CSVVGGSWGNEQFF. The CDR3 bases are TGCAGCGTTGTGGGGGGGTCATGGGGCAATGAGCAGTTCTTC.

In its sample, this clonotype was seen a few times. This chain joins TRBV4-2 and TRBJ1-6; D is ambiguous. CDR1 and CDR2 (germline): LGHNA, YNFKEQ. This CDR3 comprises 16 residues. V lost 0 bases and J 0 bases, leaving 6 bases between the germline ends. This CDR3 is CASSQETSSYNSPLHF. The CDR3 DNA reads TGTGCCAGCAGCCAAGAAACGAGCTCCTATAATTCACCCCTCCACTTT.